Sequencing of this T cell receptor beta chain was carried out in a study of CD4 T cell repertoires in COVID-19. The study, taken as a whole, reports: Some SARS-CoV-2 clonotypes, between about 6 and 25%, recurred in SARS-CoV and/or HKU1 cultures.

Germline V CDR1 and CDR2: SGHAT, FQDESV (reference sequence). Trimming stripped 3 bases from V and 9 bases from J, with 6 bases between. CDR3 length: 12 amino acids. Method: immunoSEQ multiplex PCR; TCRdb's copy keeps in-frame clones and lacks some. The sample shows 60,000 to 90,000 clones, roughly 85% of them seen only once. A note on this clone: Antigen unknown.

These memory T cells were uncultured and sequenced directly after ex vivo isolation. The chain uses TRBV11-1 and TRBJ1-6; no reliable D call. The starting material was CD4+ T cells from peripheral blood, obtained after recovery from COVID-19. This clonotype was obtained from a human donor who had COVID-19. This chain's CDR3 is CASSFGPSPLHF. The DNA of the CDR3 is TGTGCCAGCAGCTTTGGGCCTTCACCCCTCCACTTT.